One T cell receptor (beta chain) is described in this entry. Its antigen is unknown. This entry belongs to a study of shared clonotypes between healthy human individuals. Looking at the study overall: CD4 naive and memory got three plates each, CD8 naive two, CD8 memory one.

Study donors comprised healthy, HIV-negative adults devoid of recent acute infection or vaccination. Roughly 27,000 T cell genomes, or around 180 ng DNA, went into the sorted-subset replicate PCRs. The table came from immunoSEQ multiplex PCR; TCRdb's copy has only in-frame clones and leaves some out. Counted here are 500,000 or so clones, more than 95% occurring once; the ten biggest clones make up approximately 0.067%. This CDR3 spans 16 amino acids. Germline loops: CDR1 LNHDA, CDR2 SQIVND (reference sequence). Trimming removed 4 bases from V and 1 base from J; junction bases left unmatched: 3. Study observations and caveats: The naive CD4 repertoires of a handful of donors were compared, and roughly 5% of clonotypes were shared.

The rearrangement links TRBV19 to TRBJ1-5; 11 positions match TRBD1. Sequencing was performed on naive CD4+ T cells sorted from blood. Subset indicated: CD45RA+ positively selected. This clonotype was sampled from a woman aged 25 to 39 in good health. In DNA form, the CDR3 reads TGTGCCAGTAGTAGGACAGGGGGCAAGAGCAATCAGCCCCAGCATTTT. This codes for CASSRTGGKSNQPQHF. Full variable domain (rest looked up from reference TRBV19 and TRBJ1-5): DGGITQSPKYLFRKEGQNVTLSCEQNLNHDAMYWYRQDPGQGLRLIYYSQIVNDFQKGDIAEGYSVSREKKESFPLTVTSAQKNPTAFYLCASSRTGGKSNQPQHFGDGTRLSIL.